This T cell receptor beta chain was identified during a study of T cells after yellow fever vaccination. The wider study: SMART-Seq v4 Ultra Low Input served to prepare low-cell-number fractions. Points from the study as a whole: Reappearance after the booster was observed for most primary-vaccination clones (roughly 97% CD4, less than 90% CD8). Peaking on day 5 versus 15, the secondary response was faster but weaker.

On this clonotype itself: The antigen remains undetermined.

The germline CDR1 and CDR2 sequences are MGHRA and YSYEKL. V shed 2 bases, J shed 8 bases, and the junction held 10 bases outside the gene matches. The CDR3 runs 17 residues. TCRdb itself ran the 5' RACE reads through MiXCR, one entry per CDR3 protein. This sample yields hundreds of thousands of distinct CDR3 sequences, of which roughly 8.7% are seen a single time; under 20% belongs to the top ten. The starting material was PBMCs, obtained on the day of the first yellow fever vaccination. The source of this sequence is a man aged 18 to 30 who received the YFV17D yellow fever vaccine. The V gene is TRBV4-1, the J gene TRBJ1-6; TRBD1 aligns across 9 bases. The CDR3 here is CASSQMGQGRGDSPLHF. As DNA, the CDR3 is TGCGCCAGCAGCCAAATGGGACAGGGACGGGGAGATTCACCCCTCCACTTT.